This TCR beta chain originates from a study of chemoradiotherapy in HPV16-positive cancers. A few counts support this clone. This CDR3 spans 11 amino acids. V was shortened by 6 bases and J by 4 bases, with 7 bases between the two germline ends. Germline V gene lookup returns CDR1 MNHNS and CDR2 SASEGT. The table came from immunoSEQ multiplex PCR; TCRdb's copy has only in-frame clones and leaves some out. The repertoire includes 30,000 to 40,000 clones, 80% to 90% of them detected once, and 2.5% to 3.5% sits in the top ten. The sequence was collected from a human donor with HPV-associated anogenital cancer. This material consisted of blood, taken from a patient who underwent chemoradiotherapy. This chain links TRBV6-1 with TRBJ2-7; D gene uncertain. This chain's CDR3 is CASRLIYEQYF. CDR3 coding DNA: TGTGCCAGCAGGCTCATATACGAGCAGTACTTC.